This note documents a single T cell receptor (beta chain) sequence. Its specificity is unknown. The sample originates from a study of vaccination and CD4 T cells after COVID-19. Across the whole study: Participants were administered two doses of either the BNT162b2 or the mRNA-1273 vaccine. Stimulation of cells relied on overlapping spike peptides derived from SARS-CoV-2, HCoV-NL63, HCoV-OC43 and HCoV-229E.

The CDR3 is made up of 16 amino acids. With V trimmed by 6 bases and J by 5 bases, 13 bases remained unmatched. Germline CDR1 MDHEN, CDR2 SYDVKM. Documented time point: late sampling 161 to 241 days after vaccination in three convalescent patients. Treatment in this sample: roughly 10-day PBMC culture with coronavirus spike peptide pools or control peptides (ViraFEST assay). Cultured CD4+ T-cell DNA underwent Oncomine TCR Beta short-read sequencing. TCRdb called the PCR reads again in MiXCR, with one record for every CDR3 protein. The profile shows 20,000 or so distinct CDR3 sequences, about 40% of them singletons. Study outcomes and limitations: Convalescent participants were relatively few, and none had early post-infection timepoints studied.

The sequences come from CD4+ T cells from blood, cultured in vitro, collected about 7 months after SARS-CoV-2 vaccination. This sequence was found in a human donor who had recovered from COVID-19. This chain uses TRBV28 with TRBJ2-1; TRBD2 matches at 7 bases. The CDR3 reads CASRPRGDPPNNEQFF. The CDR3 nucleotides are TGTGCCAGCAGGCCCCGGGGGGACCCACCTAACAATGAGCAGTTCTTC.